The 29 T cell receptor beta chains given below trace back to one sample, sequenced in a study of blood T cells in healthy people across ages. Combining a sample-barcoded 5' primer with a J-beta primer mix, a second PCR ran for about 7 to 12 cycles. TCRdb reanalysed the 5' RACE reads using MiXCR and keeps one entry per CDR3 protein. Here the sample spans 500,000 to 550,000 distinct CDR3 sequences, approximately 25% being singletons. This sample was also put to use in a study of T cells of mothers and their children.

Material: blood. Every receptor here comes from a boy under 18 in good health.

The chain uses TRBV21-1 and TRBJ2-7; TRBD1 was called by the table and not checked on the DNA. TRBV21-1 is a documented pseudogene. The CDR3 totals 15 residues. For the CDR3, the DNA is TGTGCCAGCAGCAACCGGGACAGGTGTGCTTACGAGCAGTACTTC. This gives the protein CASSNRDRCAYEQYF.

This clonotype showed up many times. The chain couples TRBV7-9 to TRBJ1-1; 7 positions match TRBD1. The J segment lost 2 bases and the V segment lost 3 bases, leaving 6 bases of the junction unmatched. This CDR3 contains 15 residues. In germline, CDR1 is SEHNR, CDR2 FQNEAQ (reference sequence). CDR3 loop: CASSFLYRGNTEAFF. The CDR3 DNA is TGTGCCAGCAGCTTCCTCTACAGGGGTAACACTGAAGCTTTCTTT. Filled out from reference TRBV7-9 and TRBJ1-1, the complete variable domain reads DTGVSQNPRHKITKRGQNVTFRCDPISEHNRLYWYRQTLGQGPEFLTYFQNEAQLEKSRLLSDRFSAERPKGSFSTLEIQRTEQGDSAMYLCASSFLYRGNTEAFFGQGTRLTVV.

The CDR3 bases are TGTGCCAGCAGCCACAACTCAGGGCAGCCCCAGCATTTT. Encoded protein: CASSHNSGQPQHF. The genes are TRBV14 and TRBJ1-5, with D possibly being TRBD1 (5 bases). The CDR3 loop spans 13 amino acids. Trimming took off 3 bases at V and 7 bases at J, with 10 bases between the two ends. Germline CDR1 reads SGHDN; CDR2 reads FVKESK.

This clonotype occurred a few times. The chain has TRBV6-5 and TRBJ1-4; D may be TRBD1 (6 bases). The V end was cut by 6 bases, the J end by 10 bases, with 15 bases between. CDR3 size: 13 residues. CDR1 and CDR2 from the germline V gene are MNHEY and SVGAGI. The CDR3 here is CASSLGQPGKLFF. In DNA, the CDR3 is TGTGCCAGCAGCCTTGGACAGCCTGGAAAACTGTTTTTT.

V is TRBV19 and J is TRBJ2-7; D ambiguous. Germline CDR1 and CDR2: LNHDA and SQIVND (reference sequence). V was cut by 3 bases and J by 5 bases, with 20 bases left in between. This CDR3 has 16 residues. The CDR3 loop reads CASSISLGSVPNEQYF. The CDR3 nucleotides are TGTGCCAGTAGTATCTCTCTGGGGTCAGTCCCTAACGAGCAGTACTTC.

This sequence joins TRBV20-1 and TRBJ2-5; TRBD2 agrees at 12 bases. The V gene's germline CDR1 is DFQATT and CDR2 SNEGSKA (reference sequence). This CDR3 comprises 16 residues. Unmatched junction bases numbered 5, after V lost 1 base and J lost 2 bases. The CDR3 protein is CSARGLAGDPQETQYF. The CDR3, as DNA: TGCAGTGCTAGAGGACTAGCGGGGGATCCTCAAGAGACCCAGTACTTC.

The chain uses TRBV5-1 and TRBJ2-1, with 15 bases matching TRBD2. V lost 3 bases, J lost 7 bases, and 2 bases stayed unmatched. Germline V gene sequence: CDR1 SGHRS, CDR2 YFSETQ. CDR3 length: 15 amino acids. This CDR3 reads CASSSGTSGGNEQFF. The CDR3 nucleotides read TGCGCCAGCAGCTCAGGGACTAGCGGGGGGAATGAGCAGTTCTTC.

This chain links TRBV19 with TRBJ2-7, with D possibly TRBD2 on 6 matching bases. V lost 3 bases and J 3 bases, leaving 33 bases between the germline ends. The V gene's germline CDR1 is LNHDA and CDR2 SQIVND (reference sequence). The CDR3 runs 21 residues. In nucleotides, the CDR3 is TGTGCCAGTAGTATTCTGGAGTCTTCAAATGGAGGGTCGCTTGTCTTCTACGAGCAGTACTTC. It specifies CASSILESSNGGSLVFYEQYF.

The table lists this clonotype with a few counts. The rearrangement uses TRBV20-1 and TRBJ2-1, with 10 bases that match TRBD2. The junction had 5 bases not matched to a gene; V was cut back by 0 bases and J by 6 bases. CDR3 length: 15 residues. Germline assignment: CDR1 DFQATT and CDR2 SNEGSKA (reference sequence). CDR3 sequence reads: CSARDTRLAGNEQFF. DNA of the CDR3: TGCAGTGCTAGAGATACCCGACTAGCGGGCAATGAGCAGTTCTTC.

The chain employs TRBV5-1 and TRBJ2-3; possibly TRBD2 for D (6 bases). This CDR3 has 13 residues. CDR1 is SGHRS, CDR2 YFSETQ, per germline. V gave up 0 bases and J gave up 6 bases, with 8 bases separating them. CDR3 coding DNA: TGCGCCAGCAGCTTGGAACGGGGGGATACGCAGTATTTT. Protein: CASSLERGDTQYF. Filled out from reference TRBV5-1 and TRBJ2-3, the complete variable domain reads KAGVTQTPRYLIKTRGQQVTLSCSPISGHRSVSWYQQTPGQGLQFLFEYFSETQRNKGNFPGRFSGRQFSNSRSEMNVSTLELGDSALYLCASSLERGDTQYFGPGTRLTVL.

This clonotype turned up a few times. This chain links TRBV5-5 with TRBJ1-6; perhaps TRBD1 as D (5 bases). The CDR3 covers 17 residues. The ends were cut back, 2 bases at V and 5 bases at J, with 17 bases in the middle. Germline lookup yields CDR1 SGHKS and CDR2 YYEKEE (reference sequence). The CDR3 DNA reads TGTGCCAGCAGCTTCAGGGACCCCCGAAATAATAATTCACCCCTCCACTTT. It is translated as CASSFRDPRNNNSPLHF. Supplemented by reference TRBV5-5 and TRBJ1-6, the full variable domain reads DAGVTQSPTHLIKTRGQQVTLRCSPISGHKSVSWYQQVLGQGPQFIFQYYEKEERGRGNFPDRFSARQFPNYSSELNVNALLLGDSALYLCASSFRDPRNNNSPLHFGNGTRLTVT.

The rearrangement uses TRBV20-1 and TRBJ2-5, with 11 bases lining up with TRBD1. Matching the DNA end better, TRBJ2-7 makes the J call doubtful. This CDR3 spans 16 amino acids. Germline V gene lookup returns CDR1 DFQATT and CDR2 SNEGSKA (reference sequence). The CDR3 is CSATDYTGTGGYEQYF. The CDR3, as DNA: TGCAGTGCTACGGATTACACCGGGACAGGGGGCTACGAGCAGTACTTC.

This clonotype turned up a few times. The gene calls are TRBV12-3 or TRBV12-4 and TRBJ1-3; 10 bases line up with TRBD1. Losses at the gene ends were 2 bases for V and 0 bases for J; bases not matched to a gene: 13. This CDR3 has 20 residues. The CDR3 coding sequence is TGTGCCAGCAGTTTATTACCCCGGGACAGGGGCGATTACTCTGGAAACACCATATATTTT. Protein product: CASSLLPRDRGDYSGNTIYF.

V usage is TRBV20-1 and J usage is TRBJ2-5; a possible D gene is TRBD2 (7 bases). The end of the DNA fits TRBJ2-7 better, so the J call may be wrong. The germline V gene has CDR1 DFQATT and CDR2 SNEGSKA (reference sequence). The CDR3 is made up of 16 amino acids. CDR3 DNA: TGCAGTGCTAGAGACCCCTCGAGGGGGGGTTCCTACGAGCAGTACTTC. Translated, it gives CSARDPSRGGSYEQYF.

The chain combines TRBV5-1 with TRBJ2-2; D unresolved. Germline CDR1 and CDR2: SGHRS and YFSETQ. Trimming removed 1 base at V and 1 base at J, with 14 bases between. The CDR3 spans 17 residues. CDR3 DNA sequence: TGCGCCAGCAGCTTGTTGGGTTCCCGAGGGAACACCGGGGAGCTGTTTTTT. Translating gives CASSLLGSRGNTGELFF.

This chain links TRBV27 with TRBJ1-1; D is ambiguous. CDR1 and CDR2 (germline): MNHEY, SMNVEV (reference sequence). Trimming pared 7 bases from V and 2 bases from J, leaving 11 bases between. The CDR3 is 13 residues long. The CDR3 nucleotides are TGTGCCAGCACTCGTGTCGTAAACACTGAAGCTTTCTTT. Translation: CASTRVVNTEAFF.

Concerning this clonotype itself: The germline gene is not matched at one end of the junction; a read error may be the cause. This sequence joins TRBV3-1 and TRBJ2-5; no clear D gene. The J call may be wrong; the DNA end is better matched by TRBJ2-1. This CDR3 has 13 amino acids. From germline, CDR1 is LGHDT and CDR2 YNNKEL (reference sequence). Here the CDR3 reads CASSLLALNEQFF. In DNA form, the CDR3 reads TGCGCCAGCAGCCTGTTAGCTCTCAATGAGCAGTTCTTC.

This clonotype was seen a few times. CDR3 sequence (DNA): TGCAGTGCTGTCCGTCCCGGCCAAAACACTGAAGCTTTCTTT. Residues: CSAVRPGQNTEAFF. J is TRBJ1-1 and V is TRBV20-1; D remains unclear. CDR1 is DFQATT and CDR2 is SNEGSKA in the germline V gene (reference sequence). Trimming took off 5 bases at V and 2 bases at J, with 15 bases between the two ends. CDR3 length: 14 residues.

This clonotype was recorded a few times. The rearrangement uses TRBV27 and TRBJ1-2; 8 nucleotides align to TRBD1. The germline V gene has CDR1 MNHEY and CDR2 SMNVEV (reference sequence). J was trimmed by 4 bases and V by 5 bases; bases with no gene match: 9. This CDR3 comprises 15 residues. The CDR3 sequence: CASSPDRGRTYGYTF. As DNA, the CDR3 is TGTGCCAGCAGTCCCGACAGGGGTCGGACCTATGGCTACACCTTC.

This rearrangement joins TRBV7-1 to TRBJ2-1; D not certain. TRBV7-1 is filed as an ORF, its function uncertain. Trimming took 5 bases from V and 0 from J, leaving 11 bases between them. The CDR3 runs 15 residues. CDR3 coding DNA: TGTGCCAGCAGCCAAGCGCTGAGCTCCTACAATGAGCAGTTCTTC. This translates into CASSQALSSYNEQFF.

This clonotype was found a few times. The CDR3 sequence: CASSGSGRLLWSTGELFF. Here the CDR3 DNA reads TGTGCCAGCAGTGGGTCGGGACGTTTATTATGGAGCACCGGGGAGCTGTTTTTT. The genes are TRBV28 and TRBJ2-2; either TRBD1 or TRBD2 may supply D (5 bases each). This CDR3 contains 18 residues. Trimming stripped 5 bases from V and 4 bases from J, with 23 bases between. Germline CDR1 reads MDHEN; CDR2 reads SYDVKM. The whole variable domain, remainder taken from reference TRBV28 and TRBJ2-2, is DVKVTQSSRYLVKRTGEKVFLECVQDMDHENMFWYRQDPGLGLRLIYFSYDVKMKEKGDIPEGYSVSREKKERFSLILESASTNQTSMYLCASSGSGRLLWSTGELFFGEGSRLTVL.

The CDR3 DNA reads TGCAGTGCTAGCAATCTCCGGGAGGGACAAGAGACCCAGTACTTC. It specifies CSASNLREGQETQYF. The gene calls are TRBV20-1 and TRBJ2-5; 8 bases are a match to TRBD2. This CDR3 spans 15 amino acids. Germline V lookup: CDR1 DFQATT, CDR2 SNEGSKA (reference sequence). With V trimmed by 3 bases and J by 2 bases, 8 bases remained unmatched.

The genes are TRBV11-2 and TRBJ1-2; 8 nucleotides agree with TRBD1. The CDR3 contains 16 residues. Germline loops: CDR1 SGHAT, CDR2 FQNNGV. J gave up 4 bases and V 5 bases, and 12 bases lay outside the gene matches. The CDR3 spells CASSPTGTGRFYGYTF. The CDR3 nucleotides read TGTGCCAGCAGCCCCACCGGGACAGGAAGGTTCTATGGCTACACCTTC. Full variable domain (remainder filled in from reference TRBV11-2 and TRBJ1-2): EAGVAQSPRYKIIEKRQSVAFWCNPISGHATLYWYQQILGQGPKLLIQFQNNGVVDDSQLPKDRFSAERLKGVDSTLKIQPAKLEDSAVYLCASSPTGTGRFYGYTFGSGTRLTVV.

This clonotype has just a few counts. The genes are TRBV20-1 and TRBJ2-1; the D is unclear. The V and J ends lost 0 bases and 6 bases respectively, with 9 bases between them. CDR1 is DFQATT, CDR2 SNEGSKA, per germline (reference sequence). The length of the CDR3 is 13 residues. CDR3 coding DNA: TGCAGTGCTAGAGATCAGCCGCTCAATGAGCAGTTCTTC. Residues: CSARDQPLNEQFF.

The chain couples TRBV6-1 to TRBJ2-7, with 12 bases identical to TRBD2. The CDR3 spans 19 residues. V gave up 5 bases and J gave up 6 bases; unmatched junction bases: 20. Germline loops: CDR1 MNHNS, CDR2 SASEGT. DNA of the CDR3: TGTGCCAGCAGTCCCCCTCCGCTAGCGGGAGGGCATTTGGTTTGCGAGCAGTACTTC. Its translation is CASSPPPLAGGHLVCEQYF.

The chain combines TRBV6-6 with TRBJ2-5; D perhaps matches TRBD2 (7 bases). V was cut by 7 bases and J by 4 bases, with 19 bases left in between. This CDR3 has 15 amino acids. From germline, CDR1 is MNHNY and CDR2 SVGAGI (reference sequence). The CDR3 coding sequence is TGTGCCAGCACCCCAGGGGAGGGACTGCCAGAGACCCAGTACTTC. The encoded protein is CASTPGEGLPETQYF.

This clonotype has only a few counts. The CDR3 loop reads CATSDFRNTEAFF. The CDR3 nucleotides read TGTGCCACCAGTGATTTCAGGAACACTGAAGCTTTCTTT. The V gene is TRBV24-1, the J gene TRBJ1-1; D gene uncertain. Trimming cost V 1 base and J 1 base, with 3 bases left between them. Germline V lookup: CDR1 KGHDR, CDR2 SFDVKD. There are 13 residues in the CDR3.

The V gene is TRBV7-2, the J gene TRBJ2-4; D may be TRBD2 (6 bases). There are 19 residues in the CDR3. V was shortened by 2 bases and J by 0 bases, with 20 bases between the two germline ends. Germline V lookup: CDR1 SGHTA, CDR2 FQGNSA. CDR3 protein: CASSLSRRGSLLAKNIQYF. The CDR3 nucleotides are TGTGCCAGCAGCTTATCTCGGCGGGGAAGTTTACTAGCCAAAAACATTCAGTACTTC.

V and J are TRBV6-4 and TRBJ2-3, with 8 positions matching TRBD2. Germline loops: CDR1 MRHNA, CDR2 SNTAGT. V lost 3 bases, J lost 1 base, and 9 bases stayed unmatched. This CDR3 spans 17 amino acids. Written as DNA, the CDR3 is TGTGCCAGCAGTGAAAGCGGGAGTAGTTTTGGCACAGATACGCAGTATTTT. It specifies CASSESGSSFGTDTQYF.